The 27 T cell receptor beta chains reported below all come from one sample, sequenced in a study of blood T cell repertoires in COVID-19. Here immunoSEQ multiplex PCR was the method, and the copy in TCRdb shows in-frame clones only, minus some. The data show tens of thousands of clones, 60% to 85% seen once. Specimen: peripheral blood. The receptor set was obtained from a human donor in a cohort sampled during active COVID-19.

This chain connects TRBV7-9 to TRBJ1-1; D uncertain. This CDR3 is built from 12 residues. Trimming cost V 3 bases and J 10 bases, with 12 bases left between them. Germline values: CDR1 SEHNR, CDR2 FQNEAQ (reference sequence). In DNA form, the CDR3 reads TGTGCCAGCAGCTTCGAGGGCAGGAGAGCTTTCTTT. Protein: CASSFEGRRAFF.

In its sample, this clone was seen a few times. This chain joins TRBV6-2 or TRBV6-3 and TRBJ2-7; 7 nucleotides line up with TRBD1. The CDR3 runs to 16 residues. In germline, CDR1 is MNHEY, CDR2 SVGEGT. The junction had 11 bases not matched to a gene; V was cut back by 5 bases and J by 1 base. The CDR3 coding sequence is TGTGCCAGCAGTGATACCCGGGACAGACTGTCCTACGAGCAGTACTTC. It is translated as CASSDTRDRLSYEQYF.

The chain has TRBV7-3 and TRBJ2-1; D gene uncertain. The CDR3 is 11 amino acids. CDR1 and CDR2 from the germline V gene are SGHTA and FQGTGA. The V and J ends lost 5 bases and 6 bases respectively, with 5 bases between them. In DNA, the CDR3 is TGTGCCAGCAGCCCGGGCAATGAGCAGTTCTTC. Residues: CASSPGNEQFF.

V is TRBV20-1 and J is TRBJ2-4, with 8 bases fitting TRBD1. The ends lost 6 bases at V and 7 bases at J; junction bases unmatched: 2. From germline, CDR1 is DFQATT and CDR2 SNEGSKA (reference sequence). CDR3 length: 11 amino acids. CDR3: CSARTGNIQYF. CDR3 in DNA: TGCAGTGCGAGGACAGGGAACATTCAGTACTTC.

The chain is built from TRBV18 and TRBJ1-6; perhaps TRBD1 as D (6 bases). Germline V gene sequence: CDR1 KGHSH, CDR2 LQKENI. The CDR3 totals 16 residues. Trimming took off 3 bases at V and 7 bases at J, with 16 bases between the two ends. As DNA, the CDR3 is TGTGCCAGCTCACCCTACCCGACAGGTCGAAATTCACCCCTCCACTTT. Encoded protein: CASSPYPTGRNSPLHF.

Only a few counts were recorded for this clone. The chain recombines TRBV6-6 with TRBJ1-5; the D is unclear. This CDR3 has 14 amino acids. The V and J ends lost 8 bases and 4 bases respectively, with 15 bases between them. The germline V gene has CDR1 MNHNY and CDR2 SVGAGI (reference sequence). The DNA of the CDR3 is TGTGCCAGCTCCCACATCGCGGGGAATCAGCCCCAGCATTTT. As protein: CASSHIAGNQPQHF.

The V and J genes are TRBV5-5 and TRBJ2-1; tentative D call: TRBD2 (5 bases). V lost 5 bases and J lost 3, with 6 bases in between. Germline CDR1 and CDR2: SGHKS and YYEKEE (reference sequence). There are 12 residues in the CDR3. The CDR3 DNA reads TGTGCCAGCAGTGACTACTACAATGAGCAGTTCTTC. Amino acid sequence: CASSDYYNEQFF.

V gene TRBV24-1 combines with J gene TRBJ2-3; no clear D gene. V was trimmed by 0 bases and J by 1 base, leaving 10 bases between them. The germline CDR1 and CDR2 sequences are KGHDR and SFDVKD. This CDR3 spans 16 amino acids. As DNA, the CDR3 is TGTGCCACCAGTGATTTGGTTGCGAGCGGCACAGATACGCAGTATTTT. It codes for CATSDLVASGTDTQYF.

V is TRBV7-2 and J is TRBJ2-2, with D uncertain. The ends were cut back, 8 bases at V and 0 bases at J, with 16 bases in the middle. This CDR3 comprises 16 residues. Germline V CDR1 and CDR2: SGHTA, FQGNSA. The CDR3 region has the DNA TGTGCCAGCGCTGTCGTAGTACGGGCGAACACCGGGGAGCTGTTTTTT. It encodes CASAVVVRANTGELFF.

CDR3 sequence reads: CAPALSEIRTWEQYF. CDR3 DNA: TGTGCCCCCGCACTGTCGGAGATCCGTACGTGGGAGCAGTACTTC. This sequence joins TRBV10-3 and TRBJ2-7, with D unclear. CDR1 and CDR2 from the germline V gene are ENHRY and SYGVKD. V was clipped by 11 bases and J by 7 bases, with 27 bases between them. There are 15 residues in the CDR3.

There are a few counts of this clone. V gene TRBV19 combines with J gene TRBJ1-1, with 7 bases matching TRBD1. V gave up 6 bases and J gave up 13 bases; unmatched junction bases: 17. The CDR3 has 14 amino acids. Germline V lookup: CDR1 LNHDA, CDR2 SQIVND (reference sequence). CDR3 sequence reads: CASSPWTEDRALFF. Here the CDR3 DNA reads TGTGCCAGTAGCCCATGGACCGAAGACAGGGCGCTTTTCTTT.

The chain joins TRBV5-4 to TRBJ1-2; the D gene is possibly TRBD1 (5 bases). This CDR3 has 16 residues. The V end lost 5 bases, the J end lost 8 bases, and 25 bases lay between the germline ends. The V gene's germline CDR1 is SGHNT and CDR2 YYREEE (reference sequence). CDR3 protein: CASRGNEQGLFSGYTF. CDR3 nucleotide sequence: TGTGCCAGCAGGGGGAATGAGCAGGGTCTCTTCTCCGGCTACACCTTC.

The rearrangement links TRBV6-1 to TRBJ1-4; D call uncertain. This CDR3 has 12 amino acids. Germline CDR1 and CDR2: MNHNS and SASEGT. The germline V and J ends were trimmed by 1 base and 10 bases, with 7 bases remaining between them. CDR3 in amino acids: CASSEDGRKLFF. The CDR3 nucleotides are TGTGCCAGCAGTGAAGACGGGAGAAAACTGTTTTTT.

The chain combines TRBV5-6 with TRBJ1-4; TRBD1 might be the D (5 bases). Germline-derived CDR1 and CDR2 are SGHDT and YYEEEE. This CDR3 comprises 18 residues. V dropped 0 bases and J dropped 0 bases, with 15 bases sitting between them. The CDR3 protein is CASSLVGGQGTTNEKLFF. The CDR3 nucleotides are TGTGCCAGCAGCTTGGTAGGAGGGCAGGGCACAACTAATGAAAAACTGTTTTTT.

CDR3 coding DNA: TGTGCAGGCCGGGGGAACACCGGGGAGCTGTTTTTT. Translating it yields CAGRGNTGELFF. This sequence joins TRBV28 and TRBJ2-2, with TRBD2 as a possible D gene (5 bases). The CDR3 loop spans 12 amino acids. The germline gives CDR1 MDHEN, CDR2 SYDVKM.

The chain links TRBV5-1 to TRBJ2-3; D not certain. This CDR3 has 15 amino acids. V was clipped by 3 bases and J by 2 bases, with 13 bases between them. Germline CDR1 is SGHRS and CDR2 is YFSETQ. Written as DNA, the CDR3 is TGCGCCAGCAGCTCCGGTGTGGTTCTCACAGATACGCAGTATTTT. The encoded protein is CASSSGVVLTDTQYF.

This clone is a singleton in its sample. Other DNA sequences within the sample encode an identical CDR3. The chain carries TRBV2 and TRBJ2-5; D remains unclear. Germline CDR1 is SNHLY and CDR2 is FYNNEI. Trimming cost V 0 bases and J 4 bases, with 3 bases left between them. The CDR3 is made up of 12 amino acids. CDR3 sequence: CASSEARETQYF. The CDR3, as DNA: TGTGCCAGCAGTGAAGCGAGAGAGACCCAGTACTTC.

V and J are TRBV9 and TRBJ1-1; no firm D call. CDR1 SGDLS and CDR2 YYNGEE come from the germline V gene. The CDR3 runs 15 residues. Trimming removed 4 bases at V and 0 bases at J, with 13 bases between. CDR3 DNA: TGTGCCAGCAGCCCCCGAGAGGGAGTGAACACTGAAGCTTTCTTT. It yields the protein CASSPREGVNTEAFF.

The chain joins TRBV5-1 to TRBJ1-5; 7 bases are a match to TRBD1. Germline values: CDR1 SGHRS, CDR2 YFSETQ. The CDR3 runs 15 residues. The V segment lost 0 bases and the J segment 5 bases; nucleotides outside the gene matches: 5. DNA of the CDR3: TGCGCCAGCAGCTTGGTACCGGGACAGTATCAGCCCCAGCATTTT. It is translated as CASSLVPGQYQPQHF.

This chain joins TRBV7-8 and TRBJ2-2, with 9 bases lining up with TRBD1. The length of the CDR3 is 15 residues. Trimming removed 5 bases from V and 5 bases from J; junction bases left unmatched: 6. The germline V gene has CDR1 SGHVS and CDR2 FQNEAQ. The DNA for the CDR3 is TGTGCCAGCAGCCGTGGACAGGGGAGGACCGGGGAGCTGTTTTTT. Its translation: CASSRGQGRTGELFF.

The rearrangement links TRBV5-4 to TRBJ2-3; the D gene is possibly TRBD1 (6 bases). CDR1 SGHNT and CDR2 YYREEE come from the germline V gene (reference sequence). The CDR3 consists of 16 residues. Between the trimmed V and J ends, which lost 4 bases and 8 bases, there was a span of 23 bases. DNA of the CDR3: TGTGCCAGCAGCGAGGGCGTTGCGGCAGGGGAAGCTACGCAGTATTTT. Amino acids: CASSEGVAAGEATQYF.

The chain couples TRBV20-1 to TRBJ2-6; D possibly corresponds to TRBD2 (5 bases). The CDR3 covers 14 residues. From germline, CDR1 is DFQATT and CDR2 SNEGSKA (reference sequence). V was clipped by 3 bases and J by 3 bases, with 9 bases between them. The CDR3 is CSASTGVGANVLTF. CDR3 sequence (DNA): TGCAGTGCTAGTACCGGGGTTGGGGCCAACGTCCTGACTTTC.

This sequence joins TRBV4-2 and TRBJ1-6; no firm D call. The V and J ends lost 3 bases and 5 bases respectively, with 14 bases between them. Germline V CDR1 and CDR2: LGHNA, YNFKEQ. The CDR3 has 16 residues. CDR3 sequence: CASSHAEGRDNSPLHF. CDR3 coding DNA: TGTGCCAGCAGCCACGCTGAGGGTAGGGATAATTCACCCCTCCACTTT.

J is TRBJ2-1 and V is TRBV7-3; a weak D match, TRBD2 (5 bases). V was pared by 4 bases and J by 3 bases, with 16 bases between. The CDR3 length is 16 residues. Germline V CDR1 and CDR2: SGHTA, FQGTGA. DNA of the CDR3: TGTGCCAGCAGCTCCCTGCGAGGGATTGACTACAATGAGCAGTTCTTC. Amino acid sequence: CASSSLRGIDYNEQFF.

This clone appeared a few times. The gene calls are TRBV10-3 and TRBJ2-7, with 7 bases aligning to TRBD2. The CDR3 extends over 13 amino acids. V gave up 7 bases and J gave up 0 bases; unmatched junction bases: 3. CDR1 is ENHRY and CDR2 is SYGVKD in the germline V gene. CDR3 sequence reads: CAITREGSYEQYF. The CDR3 nucleotides are TGTGCCATCACGAGGGAGGGCTCCTACGAGCAGTACTTC.

The chain couples TRBV4-1 to TRBJ1-2; D remains ambiguous. The CDR3 extends over 14 amino acids. Germline V gene sequence: CDR1 MGHRA, CDR2 YSYEKL. The V gene lost 4 bases and the J gene lost 7 bases, with 16 bases spanning the gap. The chain's CDR3 is CASSPTGSRRGYTF. CDR3 nucleotides: TGCGCCAGCAGCCCCACCGGGTCCCGGCGTGGCTACACCTTC.

V is TRBV6-1 and J is TRBJ1-5; D remains ambiguous. Trimming removed 0 bases from V and 1 base from J, with 7 bases in between. The V gene's germline CDR1 is MNHNS and CDR2 SASEGT. The CDR3 is made up of 15 amino acids. CDR3 in amino acids: CASSEAPGSNQPQHF. DNA of the CDR3: TGTGCCAGCAGTGAAGCGCCGGGGAGCAATCAGCCCCAGCATTTT.